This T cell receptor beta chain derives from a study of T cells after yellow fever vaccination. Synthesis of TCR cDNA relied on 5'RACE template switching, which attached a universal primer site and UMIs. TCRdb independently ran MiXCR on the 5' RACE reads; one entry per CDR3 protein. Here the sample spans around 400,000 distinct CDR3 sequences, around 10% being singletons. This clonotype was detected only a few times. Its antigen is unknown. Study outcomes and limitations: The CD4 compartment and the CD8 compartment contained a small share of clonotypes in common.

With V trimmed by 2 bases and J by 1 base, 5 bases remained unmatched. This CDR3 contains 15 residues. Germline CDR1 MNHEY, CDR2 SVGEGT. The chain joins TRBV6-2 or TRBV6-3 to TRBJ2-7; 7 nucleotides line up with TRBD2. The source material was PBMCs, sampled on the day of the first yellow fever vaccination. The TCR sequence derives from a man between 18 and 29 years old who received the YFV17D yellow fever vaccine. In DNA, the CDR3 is TGTGCCAGCAGTTACGAAGCGGGGCTGTCCTACGAGCAGTACGTC. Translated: CASSYEAGLSYEQYV.